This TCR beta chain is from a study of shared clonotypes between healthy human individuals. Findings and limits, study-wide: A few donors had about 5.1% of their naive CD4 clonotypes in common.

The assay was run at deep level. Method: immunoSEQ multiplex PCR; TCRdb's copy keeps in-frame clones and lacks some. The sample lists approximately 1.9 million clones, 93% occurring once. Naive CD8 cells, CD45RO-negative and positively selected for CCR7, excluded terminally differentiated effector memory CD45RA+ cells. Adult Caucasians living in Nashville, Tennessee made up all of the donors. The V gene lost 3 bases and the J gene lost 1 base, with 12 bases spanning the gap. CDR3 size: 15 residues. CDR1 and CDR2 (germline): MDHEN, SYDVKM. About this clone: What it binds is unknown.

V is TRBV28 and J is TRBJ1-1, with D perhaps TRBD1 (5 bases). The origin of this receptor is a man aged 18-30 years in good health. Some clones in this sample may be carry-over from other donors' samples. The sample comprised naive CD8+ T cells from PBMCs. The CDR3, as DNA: TGTGCCAGCAGTTTGTGGGGGAACCAGAACACTGAAGCTTTCTTT. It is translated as CASSLWGNQNTEAFF.